These 3 T cell receptor beta chains came from one sample sequenced in a study of T cells in localized non-small cell lung cancer. TCRdb's table, derived via immunoSEQ multiplex PCR, lists solely in-frame clones and lacks some. Among about 31,000 clones listed, 90% to 95% were seen once. The specimen comprised peripheral blood, sampled before any cancer treatment. These receptors all come from a woman aged 35 to 69 with stage I lung adenocarcinoma.

The chain couples TRBV4-1 to TRBJ2-5; tentatively, D is TRBD2 (6 bases). CDR3 length: 15 residues. Germline-derived CDR1 and CDR2 are MGHRA and YSYEKL. The V gene lost 4 bases and the J gene lost 2 bases, with 14 bases spanning the gap. CDR3 in DNA: TGCGCCAGCAGCCTTCTAGTTGGGGGGCAAGAGACCCAGTACTTC. Residues: CASSLLVGGQETQYF.

The chain employs TRBV15 and TRBJ1-3; no reliable D call. This CDR3 has 17 residues. Germline CDR1 and CDR2: LNHNV and YYDKDF (reference sequence). The germline V and J ends were trimmed by 1 base and 7 bases, with 20 bases remaining between them. Here the CDR3 reads CATSRVKHLVNTNTIYF. The CDR3, as DNA: TGTGCCACCAGCAGAGTTAAACACCTCGTTAACACGAACACCATATATTTT.

The chain has TRBV23-1 and TRBJ2-7; 10 bases match TRBD1. TRBV23-1 is placed among ORFs of uncertain function. J was trimmed by 2 bases and V by 11 bases; bases with no gene match: 18. The CDR3 is 17 amino acids. CDR3 sequence (DNA): TGCGCCTCTCAACGGCCAAGGGGACAGGGGATACCCTACGAGCAGTACTTC. It translates to CASQRPRGQGIPYEQYF.